The rows below give T cell receptor beta chains drawn from one sample of a study of cytomegalovirus exposure and HLA in healthy donors. Data came from immunoSEQ multiplex PCR; TCRdb stores just in-frame clones and leaves some out. Here the sample spans about 150,000 clones, 73% being singletons. The sequenced sample was PBMCs. Every receptor here comes from a woman aged 18-29 years in good health and CMV-seronegative. CDR3s include the opening cysteine and the closing phenylalanine or tryptophan. D genes are given only for firm matches. Clone size is stated in some rows and not others, as once, few, many or a class when expanded.

>TRBD2|-|TRBV6-1|TRBJ2-3
CASSEVELAANTQYF
TGTGCCAGCAGTGAAGTGGAACTAGCGGCGAATACGCAGTATTTT
>TRBD1|few|TRBV6-1|TRBJ2-5
CASSARTGPQETQYF
TGTGCCAGCAGTGCCCGGACAGGCCCCCAAGAGACCCAGTACTTC
>TRBD2|-|TRBV5-1|TRBJ2-1
CASRRVSGRLYNEQFF
TGCGCCAGCAGGCGGGTTAGCGGGAGGCTCTACAATGAGCAGTTCTTC
>TRBD2|few|TRBV9|TRBJ2-2
CASSASRSEGTRDTGELFF
TGTGCCAGCAGCGCTAGTCGGTCAGAGGGGACTAGGGACACCGGGGAGCTGTTTTTT
>-|-|TRBV6-6|TRBJ1-4
CAIARLGGEKLFF
TGTGCCATCGCCCGGCTTGGGGGGGAAAAACTGTTTTTT
>-|-|TRBV21-1|TRBJ2-1
CASSMGRDNEQFF
TGTGCCAGCAGCATGGGCAGGGACAATGAGCAGTTCTTC
>-|-|TRBV14|TRBJ1-5
CASSQDLGQPQHF
TGTGCCAGCAGCCAAGATCTCGGTCAGCCCCAGCATTTT
>-|-|TRBV7-2|TRBJ1-2
CASSSIPGGSANYGYTF
TGTGCCAGCAGCTCCATCCCCGGGGGATCAGCTAACTATGGCTACACCTTC
>TRBD2|-|TRBV5-1|TRBJ2-5
CASSPGLAGGYQETQYF
TGCGCCAGCAGCCCAGGACTAGCGGGGGGGTATCAAGAGACCCAGTACTTC
>TRBD1|-|TRBV6-1|TRBJ2-3
CASSERGRSDTQYF
TGTGCCAGCAGTGAGAGGGGGCGATCAGATACGCAGTATTTT
>-|-|TRBV15|TRBJ2-5
CATSGQSRETQYF
TGTGCCACCAGCGGACAGAGTCGGGAGACCCAGTACTTC
>-|-|TRBV4-3|TRBJ1-1
CASSQEGRVNTEAFF
TGCGCCAGCAGCCAAGAGGGCCGCGTCAACACTGAAGCTTTCTTT
>-|-|TRBV10-3|TRBJ2-1
CAISESMQRSYNEQFF
TGTGCCATCAGTGAGTCGATGCAGCGCTCCTACAATGAGCAGTTCTTC
>-|-|TRBV29-1|TRBJ1-1
CSVERTDEAPEAFF
TGCAGCGTTGAACGGACAGATGAAGCTCCTGAAGCTTTCTTT
>TRBD1|-|TRBV28|TRBJ1-5
CASSLVPGQGALLNQPQHF
TGTGCCAGCAGTCTCGTTCCGGGACAGGGGGCCCTACTCAATCAGCCCCAGCATTTT
>-|few|TRBV28|TRBJ2-1
CATQFRQADNEQFF
TGTGCCACCCAGTTTCGACAGGCCGACAATGAGCAGTTCTTC
>-|-|TRBV5-1|TRBJ2-3
CASTVTGTDTQYF
TGCGCCAGCACGGTTACAGGCACAGATACGCAGTATTTT
>-|-|TRBV28|TRBJ1-5
CASRPSLNQPQHF
TGTGCCAGCAGGCCATCGCTAAATCAGCCCCAGCATTTT
>-|few|TRBV6-6|TRBJ1-4
CALGVGNEKLFF
TGTGCCCTCGGGGTCGGGAATGAAAAACTGTTTTTT
>-|-|TRBV7-2|TRBJ1-2
CASSSRAPGADGYTF
TGTGCCAGCAGCTCGAGGGCCCCGGGAGCGGATGGCTACACCTTC
>-|-|TRBV15|TRBJ1-1
CATSKGATEAFF
TGTGCCACCAGCAAAGGGGCCACTGAAGCTTTCTTT
>-|once|TRBV7-2|TRBJ1-1
CASSRGRSGNTEAFF
TGTGCCAGCAGCCGAGGGCGCAGCGGTAACACTGAAGCTTTCTTT
>-|-|TRBV7-9|TRBJ2-5
CASSFKDSQETQYF
TGTGCCAGCAGCTTTAAGGACAGTCAAGAGACCCAGTACTTC
>-|-|TRBV30|TRBJ1-1
CAWTDGENTEAFF
TGTGCCTGGACCGACGGGGAGAACACTGAAGCTTTCTTT
>-|-|TRBV7-2|TRBJ2-2
CASTDKLFF
TGTGCCAGCACCGACAAGCTGTTTTTT
>-|few|TRBV7-2|TRBJ1-5
CASSLSGQRNQPQHF
TGTGCCAGCAGCTTATCCGGACAGCGCAATCAGCCCCAGCATTTT
>TRBD1|few|TRBV19|TRBJ1-6
CASSIVGGGSPLHF
TGTGCCAGTAGTATTGTAGGGGGCGGTTCACCCCTCCACTTT
>-|-|TRBV27|TRBJ1-4
CASSPDLELRDEKLFF
TGTGCCAGCAGCCCCGATTTGGAGCTGCGAGATGAAAAACTGTTTTTT
>TRBD1|-|TRBV2|TRBJ2-7
CASSGLQGVLEQYF
TGTGCCAGCAGTGGGTTACAGGGGGTATTGGAGCAGTACTTC
>-|-|TRBV7-9|TRBJ1-1
CASSPRAALMNTEAFF
TGTGCCAGCAGCCCGCGGGCAGCGTTAATGAACACTGAAGCTTTCTTT
>-|few|TRBV7-2|TRBJ1-2
CASSLPLQVNYGYTF
TGTGCCAGCAGCCTCCCTTTACAGGTTAACTATGGCTACACCTTC
>-|-|TRBV7-8|TRBJ2-1
CASSKLAIPPYNEQFF
TGTGCCAGCAGTAAGCTAGCGATACCACCCTACAATGAGCAGTTCTTC
>-|-|TRBV7-2|TRBJ2-1
CASSLQGYNEQFF
TGTGCCAGCAGCTTACAGGGGTACAATGAGCAGTTCTTC